The present T cell receptor (beta chain) was sequenced within a study of blood T cells in healthy people across ages. This clonotype has only a few counts. A second about 6 to 12 cycle PCR used barcoded and J-beta primers. Via MiXCR, TCRdb re-called the 5' RACE reads, giving one row per CDR3 protein. Of some 1.5 million distinct CDR3 sequences detected, roughly 27% appear once; the ten largest clones hold around 7.7%. Trimming removed 4 bases from V and 5 bases from J, with 17 bases in between. CDR3 length equals 15 residues. Germline V gene lookup returns CDR1 ENHRY and CDR2 SYGVKD. The TCR comes from a woman aged 30 to 39 in good health. V and J are TRBV10-3 and TRBJ2-5; D might be TRBD1 (6 bases). Sequencing input: blood. CDR3: CAISAPGAGEETQYF. The CDR3 coding sequence is TGTGCCATCAGTGCCCCCGGGGCAGGGGAGGAGACCCAGTACTTC.